This T cell receptor beta chain was identified in a study of cytomegalovirus exposure and HLA in healthy donors. Study results and caveats: In vitro checks showed that a few CMV-associated chains really do target CMV antigens.

Germline trimming cut 5 bases from V and 6 bases from J; bases unmatched to any gene: 18. The CDR3 is 21 amino acids. The germline gives CDR1 SSHAT, CDR2 FNYEAQ (reference sequence). The study sampled nominally healthy donors, though unrecorded immune exposures were likely. As regards this clone: Its specificity is unknown.

The PCR ran on 60 Vbeta and 13 Jbeta primers. Libraries were prepared by immunoSEQ multiplex PCR; TCRdb keeps only in-frame clonotypes and omits some of them. Here the sample spans some 150,000 clones, about three quarters being singletons. Sequences were obtained from PBMCs. The clonotype comes from a male donor in good health and CMV-seronegative. V usage is TRBV7-7 and J usage is TRBJ2-2, with 16 bases lining up with TRBD2. CDR3 amino acids: CASSRLPGLAGGPEESGELFF. CDR3 nucleotide sequence: TGTGCCAGCAGCCGACTCCCGGGACTAGCGGGAGGGCCCGAGGAGTCCGGGGAGCTGTTTTTT.